This TCR beta chain derives from a study of monozygotic twins with inflammatory bowel disease. Study-level results: No detectable difference in repertoire similarity separated concordant from discordant twins, possibly as a result of limited power. Telling apart the different T cell subtypes was not possible. Extra variability in the repertoires of patients may have come from differing immunosuppressive treatments.

TCRdb re-called the 5' RACE reads; every CDR3 protein appears as one record, without DNA. This sample's clone table lists about 440,000 distinct CDR3 sequences. Germline-derived CDR1 and CDR2 are LNHNV and YYDKDF (reference sequence). This CDR3 is 17 amino acids long. As regards this clonotype: Its antigen remains unknown.

This sequence joins TRBV15 and TRBJ2-2; TCRdb designates TRBD1, a call that cannot be tested without DNA. Sequencing was performed on blood. The receptor was isolated from a human donor with ulcerative colitis or Crohn's disease, or a healthy co-twin of an affected twin (not recorded which). The CDR3 is CATSARWETENTGELFF.